This paragraph covers one T cell receptor (beta chain) sequence. Its antigen is as yet unknown. This sample is part of a study of cytomegalovirus exposure and HLA in healthy donors. Turning to the study itself: When 398 donors were genotyped, roughly 78% of them were found to fall in the Caucasian-associated ancestry cluster.

This PCR relied on a set of 60 Vbeta primers and 13 Jbeta primers. Original data processing: Later analysis identified 80 million to 85 million unique TCR beta chains, roughly 11 million shared. Clones were read by immunoSEQ multiplex PCR, and TCRdb kept only the in-frame ones, dropping some. That table gives V, J and clone size, and the DNA gave D and trimming. The data hold approximately 100,000 clones, with less than 85% observed a single time. This CDR3 has 14 amino acids. The V gene's germline CDR1 is MNHEY and CDR2 SMNVEV (reference sequence). The ends were cut back, 3 bases at V and 3 bases at J, with 12 bases in the middle. Study results and caveats: The study dropped some indistinguishable V segments, TRBV6-2 and TRBV6-3 among them. It was reported that TCR beta sequences correctly inferred the HLA-A and HLA-B alleles for most subjects.

The V gene is TRBV27, the J gene TRBJ2-7; tentatively, D is TRBD2 (6 bases). The sequence derives from a woman between 18 and 30 years old in good health and CMV-seropositive. The sequencing sample was made of PBMCs. In DNA form, the CDR3 reads TGTGCCAGCAGTTTTCTTGGGGAGGTCTACGAGCAGTACTTC. It specifies CASSFLGEVYEQYF.